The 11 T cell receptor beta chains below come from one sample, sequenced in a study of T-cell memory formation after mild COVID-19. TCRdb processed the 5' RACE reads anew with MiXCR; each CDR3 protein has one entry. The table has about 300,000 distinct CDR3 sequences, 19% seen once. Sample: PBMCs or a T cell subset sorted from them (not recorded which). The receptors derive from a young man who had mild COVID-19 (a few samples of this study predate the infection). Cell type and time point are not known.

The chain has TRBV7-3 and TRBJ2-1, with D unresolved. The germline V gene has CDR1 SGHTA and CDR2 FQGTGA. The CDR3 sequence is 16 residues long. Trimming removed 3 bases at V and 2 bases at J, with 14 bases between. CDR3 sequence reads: CASSFRTNPPYNEQFF. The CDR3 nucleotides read TGTGCCAGCAGCTTTAGGACGAACCCCCCCTACAATGAGCAGTTCTTC.

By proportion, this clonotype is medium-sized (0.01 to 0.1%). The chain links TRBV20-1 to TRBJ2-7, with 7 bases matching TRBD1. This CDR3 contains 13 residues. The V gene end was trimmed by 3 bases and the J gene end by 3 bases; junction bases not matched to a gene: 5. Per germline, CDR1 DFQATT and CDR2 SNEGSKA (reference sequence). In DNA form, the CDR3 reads TGCAGTGCTAGGACAGGGATCCGCTACGAGCAGTACTTC. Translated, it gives CSARTGIRYEQYF.

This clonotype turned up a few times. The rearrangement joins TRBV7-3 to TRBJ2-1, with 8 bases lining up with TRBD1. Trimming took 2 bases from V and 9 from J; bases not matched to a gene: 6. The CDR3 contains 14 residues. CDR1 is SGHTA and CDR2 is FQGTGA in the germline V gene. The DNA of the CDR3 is TGTGCCAGCAGCTTAGGGACAGGAAATCCTGAGCAGTTCTTC. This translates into CASSLGTGNPEQFF.

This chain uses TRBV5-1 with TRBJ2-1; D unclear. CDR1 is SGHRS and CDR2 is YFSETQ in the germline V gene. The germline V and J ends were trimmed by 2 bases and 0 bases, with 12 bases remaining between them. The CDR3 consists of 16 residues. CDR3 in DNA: TGCGCCAGCAGCTTTTCAGCAGCCAGCTCCTACAATGAGCAGTTCTTC. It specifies CASSFSAASSYNEQFF. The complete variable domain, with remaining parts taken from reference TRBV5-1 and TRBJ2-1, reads KAGVTQTPRYLIKTRGQQVTLSCSPISGHRSVSWYQQTPGQGLQFLFEYFSETQRNKGNFPGRFSGRQFSNSRSEMNVSTLELGDSALYLCASSFSAASSYNEQFFGPGTRLTVL.

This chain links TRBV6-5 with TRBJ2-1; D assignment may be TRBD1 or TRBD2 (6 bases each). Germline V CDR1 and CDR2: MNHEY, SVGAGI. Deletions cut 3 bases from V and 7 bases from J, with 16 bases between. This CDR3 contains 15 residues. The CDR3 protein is CASSYSGAGDNEQFF. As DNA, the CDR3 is TGTGCCAGCAGTTATTCGGGGGCTGGGGATAATGAGCAGTTCTTC.

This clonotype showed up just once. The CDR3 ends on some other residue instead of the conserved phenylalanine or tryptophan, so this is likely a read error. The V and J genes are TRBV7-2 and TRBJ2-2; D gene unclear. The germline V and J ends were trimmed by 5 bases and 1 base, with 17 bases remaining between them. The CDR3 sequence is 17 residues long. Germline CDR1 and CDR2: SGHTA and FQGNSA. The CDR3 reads CASSPVPTRVNTGELFL. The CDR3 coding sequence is TGTGCCAGCAGCCCCGTCCCCACGCGAGTGAACACCGGGGAGCTGTTTTTG.

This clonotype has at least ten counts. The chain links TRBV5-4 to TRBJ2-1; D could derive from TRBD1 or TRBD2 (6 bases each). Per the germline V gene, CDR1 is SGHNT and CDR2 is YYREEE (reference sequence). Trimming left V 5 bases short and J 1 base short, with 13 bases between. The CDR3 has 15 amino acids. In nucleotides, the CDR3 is TGTGCCAGCAGGAGGGGGGCCAGTTCCTACAATGAGCAGTTCTTC. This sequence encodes CASRRGASSYNEQFF.

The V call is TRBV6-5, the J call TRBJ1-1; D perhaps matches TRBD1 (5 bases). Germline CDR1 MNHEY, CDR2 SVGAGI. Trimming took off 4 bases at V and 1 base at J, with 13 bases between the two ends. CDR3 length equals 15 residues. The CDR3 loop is CASSFQGVGNTEAFF. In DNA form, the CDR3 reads TGTGCCAGCAGTTTCCAGGGCGTGGGGAACACTGAAGCTTTCTTT.

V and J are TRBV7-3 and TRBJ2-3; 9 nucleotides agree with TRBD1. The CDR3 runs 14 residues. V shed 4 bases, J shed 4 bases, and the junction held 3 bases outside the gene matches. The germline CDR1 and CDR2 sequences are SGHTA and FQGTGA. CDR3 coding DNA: TGTGCCAGCAGCTCCGGGACAGGGCCAGATACGCAGTATTTT. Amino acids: CASSSGTGPDTQYF.

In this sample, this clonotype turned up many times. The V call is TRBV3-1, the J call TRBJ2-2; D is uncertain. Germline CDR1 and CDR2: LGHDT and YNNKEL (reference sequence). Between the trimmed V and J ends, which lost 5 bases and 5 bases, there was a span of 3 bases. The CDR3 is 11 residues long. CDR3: CASSTTGELFF. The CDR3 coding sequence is TGTGCCAGCAGCACTACCGGGGAGCTGTTTTTT.

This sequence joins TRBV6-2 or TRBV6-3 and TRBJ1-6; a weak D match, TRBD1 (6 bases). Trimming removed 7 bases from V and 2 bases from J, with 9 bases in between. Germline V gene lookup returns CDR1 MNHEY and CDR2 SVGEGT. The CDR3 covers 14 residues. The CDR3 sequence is CASNGTPYNSPLHF. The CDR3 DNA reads TGTGCCAGCAATGGGACACCCTATAATTCACCCCTCCACTTT.